This entry lists 17 T cell receptor beta chains sequenced from one sample in a study of T cells after somatic rescue of genetic block. Assay: immunoSEQ multiplex PCR; the TCRdb copy retains only in-frame clones and omits some. The profile shows about 14,000 clones, more than 70% of them singletons. The sequenced sample consisted of peripheral blood mononuclear cells (PBMCs). The receptors shown here come from a man aged 18 to 29.

This sequence joins TRBV11-2 and TRBJ2-7; D not certain. This CDR3 region has 15 residues. Germline-derived CDR1 and CDR2 are SGHAT and FQNNGV. V was pared by 0 bases and J by 6 bases, with 15 bases between. The CDR3: CASSLDGVGVREQYF. CDR3 coding DNA: TGTGCCAGCAGCTTAGATGGTGTTGGGGTTCGCGAGCAGTACTTC.

The chain employs TRBV6-6 and TRBJ1-5, with D tentatively TRBD1 (5 bases). The germline gives CDR1 MNHNY, CDR2 SVGAGI (reference sequence). Trimming left V 5 bases short and J 11 bases short, with 25 bases between. The CDR3 is made up of 16 amino acids. The CDR3 is CASSPTIGVLGGAQHF. The DNA for the CDR3 is TGTGCCAGCAGTCCAACCATTGGGGTCCTCGGGGGAGCCCAGCATTTT.

This clone was found a few times. The chain has TRBV9 and TRBJ2-5, with D tentatively TRBD1 (5 bases). In germline, CDR1 is SGDLS, CDR2 YYNGEE. Between the trimmed V and J ends, which lost 4 bases and 5 bases, there was a span of 12 bases. The CDR3 is 13 residues long. In nucleotides, the CDR3 is TGTGCCAGCAGCCCAACAGGTCAGGAGACCCAGTACTTC. This codes for CASSPTGQETQYF.

The genes are TRBV7-9 and TRBJ1-2; tentatively, D is TRBD1 (6 bases). The V end was cut by 2 bases, the J end by 9 bases, with 10 bases between. The length of the CDR3 is 12 residues. CDR1 SEHNR and CDR2 FQNEAQ come from the germline V gene (reference sequence). CDR3 sequence (DNA): TGTGCCAGCAGCTTAACAGGGAACCGCTACACCTTC. Protein: CASSLTGNRYTF. The whole variable domain, filled in from reference TRBV7-9 and TRBJ1-2, reads DTGVSQNPRHKITKRGQNVTFRCDPISEHNRLYWYRQTLGQGPEFLTYFQNEAQLEKSRLLSDRFSAERPKGSFSTLEIQRTEQGDSAMYLCASSLTGNRYTFGSGTRLTVV.

This sequence joins TRBV6-1 and TRBJ1-3, with no clear D. V was cut by 8 bases and J by 0 bases, with 14 bases left in between. CDR1 and CDR2 from the germline V gene are MNHNS and SASEGT. This CDR3 comprises 15 residues. In nucleotides, the CDR3 is TGTGCCAGCTTTTTCAGTGGAATCTCTGGAAACACCATATATTTT. Protein product: CASFFSGISGNTIYF.

The V call is TRBV4-1, the J call TRBJ2-1; 9 nucleotides line up with TRBD1. The J segment lost 3 bases and the V segment lost 0 bases, leaving 6 bases of the junction unmatched. Germline V CDR1 and CDR2: MGHRA, YSYEKL. CDR3 size: 17 residues. CDR3: CASSQDQGTGIYNEQFF. CDR3 nucleotide sequence: TGCGCCAGCAGCCAAGATCAAGGGACAGGGATCTACAATGAGCAGTTCTTC.

This clone is medium-sized (0.01 to 0.1%). The V call is TRBV5-4, the J call TRBJ2-3, with 7 nucleotides matching TRBD2. The CDR3 is 16 amino acids. Trimming took 4 bases from V and 6 from J; bases not matched to a gene: 14. The germline V gene has CDR1 SGHNT and CDR2 YYREEE (reference sequence). DNA for the CDR3: TGTGCCAGCAGCCTCGGGGGGAGGGCCCCATCGGATACGCAGTATTTT. Its protein product is CASSLGGRAPSDTQYF.

V is TRBV18 and J is TRBJ2-4, with D possibly being TRBD1 or TRBD2 (5 bases each). The CDR3 is made up of 17 amino acids. V lost 8 bases to trimming and J lost 2 bases, with 22 bases between them. CDR1 is KGHSH, CDR2 LQKENI, per germline. The CDR3 sequence: CASRGAGNPTSKNIQYF. The DNA for the CDR3 is TGTGCCAGCAGGGGAGCAGGAAACCCGACTTCCAAAAACATTCAGTACTTC.

This clone was picked up one time. The V and J genes are TRBV28 and TRBJ1-2, with D tentatively TRBD1 (5 bases). This CDR3 is 13 amino acids long. Trimming pared 4 bases from V and 8 bases from J, leaving 14 bases between. The germline gives CDR1 MDHEN, CDR2 SYDVKM. DNA of the CDR3: TGTGCCAGCAGTTCCCAGGGTTTTTGGGGCTACACCTTC. Its protein is CASSSQGFWGYTF.

This clone was picked up a small number of times. The chain's CDR3 is CASSFEGLPTGELFF. The CDR3, as DNA: TGTGCCAGCAGCTTCGAGGGCCTCCCCACCGGGGAGCTGTTTTTT. This chain uses TRBV7-9 with TRBJ2-2; possible D gene TRBD2, 5 bases. Trimming removed 3 bases at V and 4 bases at J, with 12 bases between. The germline V gene has CDR1 SEHNR and CDR2 FQNEAQ (reference sequence). The CDR3 spans 15 residues.

The CDR3 region is CASISTGGRFYEQYF. In DNA, the CDR3 is TGTGCCAGCATTTCCACCGGGGGCAGATTCTACGAGCAGTACTTC. The chain joins TRBV6-5 to TRBJ2-7; D tentatively reads TRBD1 or TRBD2 (6 bases each). Germline V CDR1 and CDR2: MNHEY, SVGAGI. The CDR3 consists of 15 residues. Trimming cost V 7 bases and J 3 bases, with 19 bases left between them.

V usage is TRBV2 and J usage is TRBJ2-3; tentative D call: TRBD2 (6 bases). CDR3 length equals 12 residues. Germline CDR1 reads SNHLY; CDR2 reads FYNNEI. V gave up 7 bases and J gave up 1 base, with 6 bases separating them. The DNA for the CDR3 is TGTGCCAGCAAGCGGGGCACAGATACGCAGTATTTT. This sequence encodes CASKRGTDTQYF.

This rearrangement joins TRBV6-4 to TRBJ2-2; 7 positions agree with TRBD2. V shed 6 bases, J shed 1 base, and the junction held 11 bases outside the gene matches. In germline, CDR1 is MRHNA, CDR2 SNTAGT. The CDR3 runs to 17 residues. The CDR3 nucleotides read TGTGCCAGCAGCACCCATACTAGCGAGGGGAACACCGGGGAGCTGTTTTTT. Translation gives CASSTHTSEGNTGELFF.

This clone was detected only once. This chain uses TRBV7-2 with TRBJ2-3; D remains unclear. The CDR3 loop spans 12 amino acids. Looked up from germline, CDR1 is SGHTA and CDR2 is FQGNSA. Trimming stripped 6 bases from V and 0 bases from J, with 4 bases between. This CDR3 reads CASRRSTDTQYF. CDR3 DNA sequence: TGTGCCAGCAGACGTAGCACAGATACGCAGTATTTT. The complete variable domain, with remaining parts taken from reference TRBV7-2 and TRBJ2-3, reads GAGVSQSPSNKVTEKGKDVELRCDPISGHTALYWYRQSLGQGLEFLIYFQGNSAPDKSGLPSDRFSAERTGGSVSTLTIQRTQQEDSAVYLCASRRSTDTQYFGPGTRLTVL.

This chain connects TRBV6-7 to TRBJ2-7, with 7 bases identical to TRBD2. TRBV6-7 is classed as an ORF, of uncertain function. V dropped 2 bases and J dropped 6; count of bases not matched to a gene: 1. CDR3 length: 12 amino acids. The DNA of the CDR3 is TGTGCCAGCAGTTACCCGGGAGGCGAGCAGTACTTC. It encodes CASSYPGGEQYF.

The chain employs TRBV19 and TRBJ2-3; a weak D match, TRBD2 (5 bases). Germline assignment: CDR1 LNHDA and CDR2 SQIVND (reference sequence). V gave up 3 bases and J gave up 0 bases, with 13 bases separating them. This CDR3 spans 16 amino acids. DNA of the CDR3: TGTGCCAGTAGTATTTGGGGAGTTTTTAGCACAGATACGCAGTATTTT. It yields the protein CASSIWGVFSTDTQYF.

About this clone itself: Given a much more abundant clone one base away, this may be a read error. The rearrangement links TRBV4-1 to TRBJ1-3; no firm D call. V lost 1 base and J lost 4, with 11 bases in between. In germline, CDR1 is MGHRA, CDR2 YSYEKL. The CDR3 covers 15 residues. CDR3 DNA sequence: TGCGCCAGCAGCCAAGGAATCATAGGCGGAAACACCATATATTTT. This sequence encodes CASSQGIIGGNTIYF.